This entry concerns a single TCR beta chain. The CDR3 spans 14 residues. Trimming stripped 0 bases from V and 0 bases from J, with 5 bases between. Germline CDR1 is SGDLS and CDR2 is YYNGEE. This record comes from a study of blood T cell repertoires in COVID-19. Study summary: Samples taken during acute and convalescent COVID-19 were collected in the United States, Italy and Spain. Sources were T cells, B-cell-depleted T cells, or PBMCs; the material itself was cDNA or gDNA.

Original processing notes: Reference gene primer amplification in the assay estimated nucleated cell counts. Method: immunoSEQ multiplex PCR; TCRdb's copy keeps in-frame clones and lacks some. That table furnishes V, J and clone size, whereas the DNA furnished D and trimming. Among 250,000 to 300,000 clones listed, approximately 91% were seen once. The TCR originated in a man aged 50 to 59 with acute or convalescent COVID-19. The chain is built from TRBV9 and TRBJ2-3; D is ambiguous. Material: peripheral blood. CDR3 region: CASSVAPSTDTQYF. As DNA, the CDR3 is TGTGCCAGCAGCGTAGCCCCAAGCACAGATACGCAGTATTTT.